Below, 31 T cell receptor beta chains from the same sample are listed, as sequenced in a study of shared clonotypes between healthy human individuals. Libraries were prepared by immunoSEQ multiplex PCR; TCRdb keeps only in-frame clonotypes and omits some of them. This sample yields about 700,000 clones, of which 90% to 95% are seen a single time; 20% to 25% belongs to the top ten. CD8 cells regarded as naive lacked CD45RO, were positively chosen for CCR7, and omitted terminally differentiated effector memory CD45RA+ cells. The sequenced sample consisted of naive CD8+ T cells sorted from blood. Receptors were obtained from a man aged 30 to 45 in good health.

This chain connects TRBV5-6 to TRBJ2-1, with a tentative D call TRBD2 (5 bases). V dropped 4 bases and J dropped 8 bases, with 10 bases sitting between them. The CDR3 runs to 12 residues. The germline V gene encodes CDR1 SGHDT and CDR2 YYEEEE. CDR3 nucleotide sequence: TGTGCCAGCAGCCTTCTAGCACATGAGCAGTTCTTC. Its translation is CASSLLAHEQFF.

The chain carries TRBV29-1 and TRBJ2-7, with D possibly being TRBD2 (6 bases). The CDR3 consists of 14 residues. CDR1 and CDR2 (germline): SQVTM, ANQGSEA. With 7 bases removed from V and 5 bases from J, the gap between germline ends came to 21 bases. The CDR3 DNA reads TGCAGCGCCGCCTGCGGAGGGGCTAGGGACGAGCAGTACTTC. Residues: CSAACGGARDEQYF.

The V call is TRBV11-2, the J call TRBJ2-7; 7 nucleotides align to TRBD1. The CDR3 consists of 14 residues. V shed 1 base and J 4 bases; nucleotides not matched to a gene: 4. Per germline, CDR1 SGHAT and CDR2 FQNNGV. CDR3: CASSLGGQSYEQYF. CDR3 sequence (DNA): TGTGCCAGCAGCTTAGGGGGACAGAGTTACGAGCAGTACTTC.

This rearrangement joins TRBV2 to TRBJ2-2; D unresolved. V was clipped by 2 bases and J by 0 bases, with 7 bases between them. The CDR3 has 15 amino acids. Germline CDR1 reads SNHLY; CDR2 reads FYNNEI. The CDR3 bases are TGTGCCAGCAGTGAACCCTACGCGAACACCGGGGAGCTGTTTTTT. Its protein is CASSEPYANTGELFF.

A single count supports this clone. The CDR3 here is CASSSLAGGSYNEQFF. For the CDR3, the DNA is TGTGCCAGCAGCTCGCTGGCGGGAGGGTCCTACAATGAGCAGTTCTTC. The V and J genes are TRBV7-9 and TRBJ2-1, with 9 bases matching TRBD2. CDR1 is SEHNR, CDR2 FQNEAQ, per germline (reference sequence). The CDR3 has 16 amino acids. J gave up 1 base and V 4 bases, and 5 bases lay outside the gene matches.

V and J are TRBV11-3 and TRBJ2-1; D is ambiguous. Germline V gene data show CDR1 as SGHNT and CDR2 as YENEEA. The CDR3 loop spans 16 amino acids. V dropped 0 bases and J dropped 0 bases, with 9 bases sitting between them. CDR3: CASSLDPASSYNEQFF. The DNA for the CDR3 is TGTGCCAGCAGCTTAGATCCCGCCAGCTCCTACAATGAGCAGTTCTTC. Full variable domain (missing parts from reference TRBV11-3 and TRBJ2-1): EAGVVQSPRYKIIEKKQPVAFWCNPISGHNTLYWYLQNLGQGPELLIRYENEEAVDDSQLPKDRFSAERLKGVDSTLKIQPAELGDSAVYLCASSLDPASSYNEQFFGPGTRLTVL.

V is TRBV5-8 and J is TRBJ1-2; perhaps TRBD1 as D (6 bases). V dropped 0 bases and J dropped 3 bases, with 12 bases sitting between them. The CDR3 contains 15 residues. Germline V gene lookup returns CDR1 SGHTS and CDR2 YDEGEE. Here the CDR3 DNA reads TGTGCCAGCAGCTTGGCCGACAGGTTAGACTATGGCTACACCTTC. Protein product: CASSLADRLDYGYTF.

This rearrangement joins TRBV9 to TRBJ2-2; D unclear. CDR3 length: 13 amino acids. Trimming shortened V by 4 bases and J by 6 bases, and 10 bases separated the two germline ends. The germline CDR1 and CDR2 sequences are SGDLS and YYNGEE. The CDR3 DNA reads TGTGCCAGCAGCCCCAATTTCTCCGGGGAGCTGTTTTTT. Protein: CASSPNFSGELFF.

V and J are TRBV6-6 and TRBJ1-4; the D is unclear. The CDR3 is 12 residues long. Trimming stripped 2 bases from V and 8 bases from J, with 6 bases between. Germline V CDR1 and CDR2: MNHNY, SVGAGI (reference sequence). CDR3 residues: CASSYDIEKLFF. The CDR3 nucleotides are TGTGCCAGCAGTTACGATATAGAAAAACTGTTTTTT.

A note on this clone: The sample has other DNA sequences that encode this CDR3 too. The chain uses TRBV6-5 and TRBJ2-7; no reliable D call. This CDR3 comprises 13 residues. CDR1 is MNHEY, CDR2 SVGAGI, per germline. Trimming shortened V by 2 bases and J by 3 bases, and 8 bases separated the two germline ends. This CDR3 is CASSYGVSYEQYF. The CDR3 DNA reads as TGTGCCAGCAGTTACGGGGTGAGCTACGAGCAGTACTTC.

V gene TRBV14 combines with J gene TRBJ2-5; 12 nucleotides line up with TRBD2. The CDR3 extends over 15 amino acids. Trimming at V came to 4 bases and at J to 7 bases, leaving 7 bases not matched to a gene. Germline V CDR1 and CDR2: SGHDN, FVKESK. CDR3: CASSPRLAGVGTQYF. The CDR3 DNA sequence: TGTGCCAGCAGCCCCCGACTAGCGGGAGTAGGGACCCAGTACTTC.

In this sample, this clone turned up a few times. The CDR3 reads CASSPSGMTGELFF. CDR3 sequence (DNA): TGTGCCAGCAGCCCCAGCGGGATGACCGGGGAGCTGTTTTTT. The V gene is TRBV5-5, the J gene TRBJ2-2; 7 bases align to TRBD2. The CDR3 runs to 14 residues. The trim removed 4 bases at V and 5 bases at J, leaving 5 bases unmatched. Germline CDR1 SGHKS, CDR2 YYEKEE (reference sequence).

This clone was seen once. This chain's CDR3 is CASSNIGAGIRTYEQYF. The DNA for the CDR3 is TGTGCCAGCAGCAACATAGGAGCTGGGATTAGGACCTACGAGCAGTACTTC. The chain carries TRBV7-8 and TRBJ2-7; D gene ambiguous. Trimming stripped 5 bases from V and 2 bases from J, with 22 bases between. The CDR3 has 17 amino acids. Per the germline V gene, CDR1 is SGHVS and CDR2 is FQNEAQ.

This clone was seen a single time. The chain carries TRBV6-1 and TRBJ1-5; D is perhaps TRBD1 (6 bases). V lost 3 bases to trimming and J lost 4 bases, with 13 bases between them. The CDR3 loop spans 15 amino acids. The germline gives CDR1 MNHNS, CDR2 SASEGT. The CDR3, as DNA: TGTGCCAGCAGTGAGGGGGGGGCTTCTAATCAGCCCCAGCATTTT. Amino acid sequence: CASSEGGASNQPQHF.

This chain joins TRBV4-1 and TRBJ2-7; 10 bases fit TRBD2. V gave up 1 base and J gave up 3 bases; unmatched junction bases: 3. In germline, CDR1 is MGHRA, CDR2 YSYEKL. The CDR3 extends over 15 amino acids. CDR3 amino acids: CASSQALAGDYEQYF. Here the CDR3 DNA reads TGCGCCAGCAGCCAAGCGCTAGCGGGAGACTACGAGCAGTACTTC.

The chain joins TRBV4-3 to TRBJ2-2; 7 positions match TRBD1. Looked up from germline, CDR1 is LGHNA and CDR2 is YSLEER. Losses at the gene ends were 5 bases for V and 0 bases for J; bases not matched to a gene: 12. This CDR3 has 18 amino acids. The CDR3 reads CASSERGTAQANTGELFF. CDR3 DNA sequence: TGCGCCAGCAGCGAAAGGGGGACAGCACAAGCGAACACCGGGGAGCTGTTTTTT.

In its sample, this clone was seen once. The V call is TRBV18, the J call TRBJ2-7; TRBD2 matches at 10 bases. Losses at the gene ends were 3 bases for V and 4 bases for J; bases not matched to a gene: 9. CDR1 is KGHSH, CDR2 LQKENI, per germline. The CDR3 spans 16 residues. CDR3 sequence reads: CASSPLAGVFRYEQYF. As DNA, the CDR3 is TGTGCCAGCTCACCTCTAGCGGGAGTTTTTAGGTACGAGCAGTACTTC.

The chain carries TRBV18 and TRBJ2-3, with 13 bases that match TRBD2. The length of the CDR3 is 15 residues. Per germline, CDR1 KGHSH and CDR2 LQKENI. Losses at the gene ends were 8 bases for V and 6 bases for J; bases not matched to a gene: 8. CDR3 in DNA: TGTGCCAGCCGGACTAGCGGGAGAGTTCGGGATACGCAGTATTTT. Its translation is CASRTSGRVRDTQYF.

This chain links TRBV4-3 with TRBJ2-7, with a tentative D call TRBD1 (6 bases). The germline gives CDR1 LGHNA, CDR2 YSLEER. Trimming took off 0 bases at V and 5 bases at J, with 20 bases between the two ends. CDR3 length: 17 residues. The DNA for the CDR3 is TGCGCCAGCAGCCAAGACCTTGGACAGACGCTCGGAAACGAGCAGTACTTC. Amino acid sequence: CASSQDLGQTLGNEQYF.

V is TRBV19 and J is TRBJ1-1; 9 nucleotides align to TRBD1. This CDR3 is built from 16 residues. In germline, CDR1 is LNHDA, CDR2 SQIVND (reference sequence). The V gene end was trimmed by 5 bases and the J gene end by 8 bases; junction bases not matched to a gene: 15. CDR3 loop: CASSPIDLTGGSEAFF. The CDR3 region has the DNA TGTGCCAGTAGTCCCATCGACTTAACAGGGGGCTCGGAAGCTTTCTTT.

The rearrangement joins TRBV29-1 to TRBJ2-1; D gene uncertain. The CDR3 extends over 15 amino acids. Trimming took 4 bases from V and 5 from J, leaving 18 bases between them. In germline, CDR1 is SQVTM, CDR2 ANQGSEA. Here the CDR3 DNA reads TGCAGCGTTGTTTCCGGATTGACACCCGACAATGAGCAGTTCTTC. Its protein product is CSVVSGLTPDNEQFF.

This chain connects TRBV6-5 to TRBJ2-3; D uncertain. The CDR3 totals 15 residues. Trimming left V 3 bases short and J 4 bases short, with 14 bases between. From germline, CDR1 is MNHEY and CDR2 SVGAGI. Here the CDR3 DNA reads TGTGCCAGCAGTTATAAGGTGGGCTGGGCAGATACGCAGTATTTT. Its protein is CASSYKVGWADTQYF.

The rearrangement uses TRBV29-1 and TRBJ2-7; D may correspond to TRBD1 or TRBD2 (5 bases each). Trimming shortened V by 6 bases and J by 0 bases, and 15 bases separated the two germline ends. Germline CDR1 is SQVTM and CDR2 is ANQGSEA. This CDR3 region has 14 residues. The CDR3 bases are TGCAGCGTCGACTCAGGGACGAACTCCTACGAGCAGTACTTC. As protein: CSVDSGTNSYEQYF.

The V and J genes are TRBV5-6 and TRBJ2-1; TRBD2 aligns across 11 bases. The CDR3 length is 17 residues. CDR1 and CDR2 from the germline V gene are SGHDT and YYEEEE. The ends lost 1 base at V and 5 bases at J; junction bases unmatched: 8. The CDR3 reads CASSLRGGLAGNNEQFF. The CDR3 DNA sequence: TGTGCCAGCAGCTTGCGAGGCGGACTAGCGGGCAACAATGAGCAGTTCTTC. Using reference TRBV5-6 and TRBJ2-1 for the parts outside the CDR3, the full variable domain is DAGVTQSPTHLIKTRGQQVTLRCSPKSGHDTVSWYQQALGQGPQFIFQYYEEEERQRGNFPDRFSGHQFPNYSSELNVNALLLGDSALYLCASSLRGGLAGNNEQFFGPGTRLTVL.

This rearrangement joins TRBV4-3 to TRBJ2-7; D remains ambiguous. The V end lost 0 bases, the J end lost 3 bases, and 12 bases lay between the germline ends. CDR3 length equals 15 residues. Germline V CDR1 and CDR2: LGHNA, YSLEER. The CDR3 here is CASSQEAVNSYEQYF. For the CDR3, the DNA is TGCGCCAGCAGCCAAGAGGCAGTAAATAGCTACGAGCAGTACTTC.

In this sample, this clone turned up a few times. This sequence joins TRBV28 and TRBJ2-7; no clear D gene. The germline V gene has CDR1 MDHEN and CDR2 SYDVKM. Trimming took 7 bases from V and 3 from J, leaving 10 bases between them. The CDR3 runs to 12 residues. The CDR3, as DNA: TGTGCCAGCACGTCCATTTACTACGAGCAGTACTTC. Translated: CASTSIYYEQYF.

This chain joins TRBV25-1 and TRBJ2-1; TRBD2 aligns across 14 bases. The germline gives CDR1 MGHDK, CDR2 SYGVNS. This CDR3 region has 18 residues. V lost 5 bases to trimming and J lost 8 bases; unmatched junction nucleotides: 14. The CDR3 region has the DNA TGTGCCAGCAGTCCCTCGACTAGCGGGAGGGCCCTTATCGATGAGCAGTTCTTC. This translates into CASSPSTSGRALIDEQFF.

This clone showed up just once. V usage is TRBV6-5 and J usage is TRBJ2-1; 10 nucleotides agree with TRBD2. The junction had 2 bases not matched to a gene; V was cut back by 4 bases and J by 2 bases. The CDR3 runs to 15 residues. CDR1 MNHEY and CDR2 SVGAGI come from the germline V gene. The CDR3 DNA reads as TGTGCCAGCAGTTTAGCGGGAGGCACCTACAATGAGCAGTTCTTC. It encodes CASSLAGGTYNEQFF.

A single count supports this clone. The CDR3 region is CASSLAGYETQYF. For the CDR3, the DNA is TGTGCCAGCAGTTTAGCAGGGTACGAGACCCAGTACTTC. The rearrangement uses TRBV28 and TRBJ2-5; D is perhaps TRBD1 (5 bases). V gave up 2 bases and J gave up 5 bases, with 9 bases separating them. There are 13 residues in the CDR3. Germline CDR1 MDHEN, CDR2 SYDVKM.

The rearrangement uses TRBV13 and TRBJ2-1, with unresolved D. Germline V lookup: CDR1 PRHDT, CDR2 FYEKMQ (reference sequence). Trimming removed 2 bases from V and 7 bases from J, with 6 bases in between. The CDR3 runs to 12 residues. DNA for the CDR3: TGTGCCAGCAGCTTAAGGTTTAATGAGCAGTTCTTC. Its protein product is CASSLRFNEQFF.

The CDR3 DNA is TGTGCCAGCAGCGAGGTGGGACTTAGCTACGAGCAGTACTTC. Its translation is CASSEVGLSYEQYF. The chain couples TRBV28 to TRBJ2-7; tentative D call: TRBD2 (6 bases). The CDR3 runs 14 residues. CDR1 and CDR2 from the germline V gene are MDHEN and SYDVKM. Deletions cut 6 bases from V and 3 bases from J, with 15 bases between.